The present T cell receptor (beta chain) was sequenced within a study of cytomegalovirus exposure and HLA in healthy donors. Study as a whole: The same platform was used for the 110 or so validation repertoires as for the approximately 730 first-cohort repertoires, as reported in a later analysis.

Study-wide results and caveats: Overall, roughly 150 TCR beta chains were annotated as cytomegalovirus-associated. That first-cohort TCR clusters tended to co-occur in the roughly 130 validation repertoires was found in a later analysis.

As regards this clone: The antigen remains unidentified.

This table comes from immunoSEQ multiplex PCR, and its TCRdb copy is limited to in-frame clones, with some not included. The sample shows roughly 200,000 clones, around nine tenths of them seen only once. Germline V CDR1 and CDR2: MDHEN, SYDVKM. Between the trimmed V and J ends, which lost 4 bases and 1 base, there was a span of 17 bases. The CDR3 has 17 amino acids. The rearrangement links TRBV28 to TRBJ1-3; D is perhaps TRBD1 (6 bases). The sample consisted of PBMCs. The clonotype was recovered from a man aged 30 to 39 in good health and CMV-seropositive. CDR3: CASSSQGFAESGNTIYF. The CDR3 bases are TGTGCCAGCAGTTCACAGGGTTTCGCTGAGTCTGGAAACACCATATATTTT.